The 25 T cell receptor beta chains given below trace back to one sample, sequenced in a study of post-analysis software for immune sequencing data. General study results and limits: TRBV segments more frequent in patients than in controls numbered roughly 5 and included TRBV5-6, TRBV5-1 and TRBV20-1.

Antigen specificity for these receptors is unknown. Every TCR beta cDNA library bore unique molecular identifiers. TCRdb redid the calling of the PCR reads with MiXCR, one entry per CDR3 protein. The sample holds about 540,000 distinct CDR3 sequences; less than 40% are singletons and the top ten take around 6.1%. The specimen was blood. The receptors were gathered from a girl between 2 and 17 years old with multiple sclerosis.

The table lists this clonotype with a few counts. V and J are TRBV12-3 or TRBV12-4 and TRBJ2-1; D is unclear. The CDR3 covers 14 residues. Trimming stripped 3 bases from V and 5 bases from J, with 11 bases between. The DNA of the CDR3 is TGTGCCAGCAGTTTTTCGGGTCGACACAATGAGCAGTTCTTC. Amino acids: CASSFSGRHNEQFF.

In its sample, this clonotype was seen a few times. CDR3 sequence (DNA): TGTGCCAGCAGCCAGACAGGATTCTATGGCTACACCTTC. It encodes CASSQTGFYGYTF. V is TRBV7-8 and J is TRBJ1-2; D is possibly TRBD1 (6 bases). The germline CDR1 and CDR2 sequences are SGHVS and FQNEAQ. Trimming took off 5 bases at V and 4 bases at J, with 11 bases between the two ends. The CDR3 totals 13 residues.

The chain joins TRBV12-3 or TRBV12-4 to TRBJ1-6; maybe TRBD1 (5 bases). V dropped 6 bases and J dropped 6 bases, with 12 bases sitting between them. This CDR3 region has 14 residues. The CDR3 sequence: CASSLGAVNSPLHF. In nucleotides, the CDR3 is TGTGCCAGCAGCCTCGGGGCAGTTAATTCACCCCTCCACTTT.

This chain uses TRBV5-1 with TRBJ2-1; 9 bases are a match to TRBD2. With 0 bases clipped from V and 5 bases from J, the junction kept 3 bases outside the gene matches. This CDR3 has 15 amino acids. Germline CDR1 SGHRS, CDR2 YFSETQ. This CDR3 is CASSLAGTSHNEQFF. In DNA, the CDR3 is TGCGCCAGCAGCTTGGCGGGGACTAGCCACAATGAGCAGTTCTTC.

This clonotype was counted at least ten times. This rearrangement joins TRBV29-1 to TRBJ2-3; the D call may be TRBD1 or TRBD2 (6 bases each). Germline V lookup: CDR1 SQVTM, CDR2 ANQGSEA. Trimming stripped 5 bases from V and 2 bases from J, with 14 bases between. The CDR3 spans 14 residues. This CDR3 is CSVRDRGLTDTQYF. As DNA, the CDR3 is TGCAGCGTTCGAGACCGGGGGCTCACAGATACGCAGTATTTT.

Only a few counts were recorded for this clonotype. The chain is built from TRBV7-8 and TRBJ1-2; D is undetermined. The CDR3 has 15 amino acids. Trimming took 1 base from V and 4 from J, leaving 13 bases between them. CDR1 SGHVS and CDR2 FQNEAQ come from the germline V gene. The CDR3, as DNA: TGTGCCAGCAGCTTAGAAGGCGGGCCGGGCTATGGCTACACCTTC. Translated: CASSLEGGPGYGYTF.

The table lists this clonotype with a few counts. V is TRBV7-6 and J is TRBJ1-2, with D maybe TRBD1 (6 bases). CDR1 and CDR2 from the germline V gene are SGHVS and FNYEAQ. The CDR3 consists of 13 residues. The V and J ends lost 6 bases and 3 bases respectively, with 11 bases between them. The CDR3 bases are TGTGCCAGCAGTCACGACAGGCACTATGGCTACACCTTC. Translation: CASSHDRHYGYTF.

As regards this clonotype: An end of the junction does not agree with germline; a read error may underlie this. The chain carries TRBV3-1 and TRBJ2-7, with D tentatively TRBD1 (6 bases). The CDR3 length is 14 residues. CDR1 and CDR2 from the germline V gene are LGHDT and YNNKEL (reference sequence). DNA of the CDR3: TGTGCCAGCAGCTCCCCAGGGGTAATCCACGAGCGGTACTTC. Amino acids: CASSSPGVIHERYF.

The V gene is TRBV7-2, the J gene TRBJ1-5; the D is unclear. The CDR3 contains 14 residues. Trimming left V 5 bases short and J 10 bases short, with 18 bases between. Per germline, CDR1 SGHTA and CDR2 FQGNSA. The CDR3 protein is CASSRDRTAGPQHF. In nucleotides, the CDR3 is TGTGCCAGCAGCCGTGACCGAACTGCTGGACCCCAGCATTTT.

This clonotype appeared a few times. The V and J genes are TRBV9 and TRBJ2-1; 12 bases map to TRBD2. In germline, CDR1 is SGDLS, CDR2 YYNGEE. The CDR3 is 16 amino acids. With V trimmed by 6 bases and J by 0 bases, 4 bases remained unmatched. This CDR3 is CASNLAGGVSYNEQFF. CDR3 bases: TGTGCCAGCAACCTAGCGGGGGGGGTCTCCTACAATGAGCAGTTCTTC.

The chain uses TRBV5-6 and TRBJ1-5, with a tentative D call TRBD1 (6 bases). CDR1 is SGHDT, CDR2 YYEEEE, per germline. CDR3 length: 15 amino acids. V lost 5 bases to trimming and J lost 1 base, with 13 bases between them. The CDR3, as DNA: TGTGCCAGCAGTACAGGGCTCCGGAGCAATCAGCCCCAGCATTTT. This translates into CASSTGLRSNQPQHF.

This clonotype has just a few counts. The chain combines TRBV11-2 with TRBJ2-1; D may be TRBD1 (7 bases). V was clipped by 2 bases and J by 6 bases, with 11 bases between them. The germline gives CDR1 SGHAT, CDR2 FQNNGV. The CDR3 is 14 amino acids. The CDR3 loop reads CASSLYQGGNEQFF. The CDR3 DNA reads TGTGCCAGCAGCTTATATCAGGGGGGCAATGAGCAGTTCTTC.

This clonotype was observed a few times. The V call is TRBV20-1, the J call TRBJ2-5; 7 bases agree with TRBD2. This CDR3 contains 13 residues. V was clipped by 5 bases and J by 1 base; unmatched bases: 4. CDR1 and CDR2 (germline): DFQATT, SNEGSKA (reference sequence). In DNA, the CDR3 is TGCAGTGCTCTAGGGAGGGCCCAAGAGACCCAGTACTTC. Its translation: CSALGRAQETQYF.

This clonotype was counted once. The chain carries TRBV20-1 and TRBJ1-4; D gene uncertain. The CDR3 sequence is 16 residues long. Germline V gives CDR1 DFQATT, CDR2 SNEGSKA (reference sequence). The V gene lost 6 bases and the J gene lost 1 base, with 18 bases spanning the gap. The CDR3: CSANPTEWGTNEKLFF. DNA for the CDR3: TGCAGTGCAAACCCGACGGAGTGGGGAACTAATGAAAAACTGTTTTTT.

This clonotype was seen a few times. This chain joins TRBV7-9 and TRBJ2-7; TRBD2 agrees at 9 bases. Germline V lookup: CDR1 SEHNR, CDR2 FQNEAQ (reference sequence). J lost 3 bases, V lost 3 bases, and 12 bases had no gene match. The CDR3 is 17 residues long. CDR3 sequence: CASSFTLPSGDIYEQYF. The CDR3 DNA reads TGTGCCAGCAGCTTTACTCTTCCTAGCGGGGATATCTACGAGCAGTACTTC.

V gene TRBV28 combines with J gene TRBJ2-3; D may be TRBD1 (6 bases). The CDR3 has 15 residues. The ends were cut back, 5 bases at V and 4 bases at J, with 16 bases in the middle. The germline V gene encodes CDR1 MDHEN and CDR2 SYDVKM. The CDR3 sequence is CASSPEGRGSDTQYF. The CDR3 DNA follows: TGTGCCAGCAGTCCCGAGGGCAGGGGCTCAGATACGCAGTATTTT.

This chain links TRBV12-3 or TRBV12-4 with TRBJ2-5; D remains unclear. V was shortened by 7 bases and J by 0 bases, with 9 bases between the two germline ends. The CDR3 has 13 residues. Written as DNA, the CDR3 is TGTGCCAGCAATAACTGGGACCAAGAGACCCAGTACTTC. Residues: CASNNWDQETQYF.

There are a few counts of this clonotype. The V call is TRBV27, the J call TRBJ2-1; D is ambiguous. CDR1 is MNHEY, CDR2 SMNVEV, per germline (reference sequence). Deletions cut 6 bases from V and 5 bases from J, with 11 bases between. The CDR3 consists of 13 residues. The CDR3 region is CASSGTPNNEQFF. CDR3 nucleotide sequence: TGTGCCAGCAGCGGAACACCGAACAATGAGCAGTTCTTC.

This clonotype was picked up a small number of times. The rearrangement links TRBV7-2 to TRBJ2-1; D gene uncertain. This CDR3 comprises 15 residues. Germline CDR1 reads SGHTA; CDR2 reads FQGNSA. The germline V and J ends were trimmed by 1 base and 2 bases, with 9 bases remaining between them. The CDR3: CASSLDTSPYNEQFF. The CDR3, as DNA: TGTGCCAGCAGCTTAGATACAAGCCCCTACAATGAGCAGTTCTTC.

This sequence joins TRBV20-1 and TRBJ2-5; D gene ambiguous. Germline V gene sequence: CDR1 DFQATT, CDR2 SNEGSKA (reference sequence). CDR3 length equals 12 residues. Trimming removed 6 bases from V and 2 bases from J, with 10 bases in between. The CDR3 is CSAGPTQETQYF. Written as DNA, the CDR3 is TGCAGTGCAGGGCCGACACAAGAGACCCAGTACTTC.

This clonotype was seen only a few times. The chain's CDR3 is CASSRGTGGLNLGTDTQYF. In DNA form, the CDR3 reads TGTGCCAGCAGCCGCGGGACGGGGGGCCTCAATTTAGGCACAGATACGCAGTATTTT. This rearrangement joins TRBV9 to TRBJ2-3, with a weak D call TRBD2 (7 bases). Germline lookup yields CDR1 SGDLS and CDR2 YYNGEE. V lost 4 bases and J 1 base, leaving 25 bases between the germline ends. The CDR3 extends over 19 amino acids.

This clonotype was counted a few times. The chain recombines TRBV7-9 with TRBJ1-2, with D perhaps TRBD1 (6 bases). Trimming left V 4 bases short and J 5 bases short, with 20 bases between. Per germline, CDR1 SEHNR and CDR2 FQNEAQ (reference sequence). The CDR3 is 16 residues long. CDR3 sequence (DNA): TGTGCCAGCAGCTCCAGTCTAGGACAGCCGGATTATGGCTACACCTTC. It codes for CASSSSLGQPDYGYTF. The entire variable domain, with the rest obtained from reference TRBV7-9 and TRBJ1-2, is as follows: DTGVSQNPRHKITKRGQNVTFRCDPISEHNRLYWYRQTLGQGPEFLTYFQNEAQLEKSRLLSDRFSAERPKGSFSTLEIQRTEQGDSAMYLCASSSSLGQPDYGYTFGSGTRLTVV.

This clonotype is a singleton in its sample. The V and J genes are TRBV6-1 and TRBJ1-1; D gene unclear. CDR3 length: 15 residues. V shed 4 bases and J shed 1 base, with 13 bases lying between them. Germline CDR1 and CDR2: MNHNS and SASEGT. CDR3 coding DNA: TGTGCCAGCAGTGGCAGACTTGGAAGGAACACTGAAGCTTTCTTT. Its protein is CASSGRLGRNTEAFF.

The chain joins TRBV20-1 to TRBJ2-1; weak D call: TRBD2 (5 bases). V was clipped by 4 bases and J by 12 bases, with 7 bases between them. The germline gives CDR1 DFQATT, CDR2 SNEGSKA (reference sequence). This CDR3 contains 9 residues. The chain's CDR3 is CSANGGQFF. Written as DNA, the CDR3 is TGCAGTGCTAATGGAGGGCAGTTCTTC.

This clonotype was observed a few times. V is TRBV27 and J is TRBJ2-1; D may correspond to TRBD1 or TRBD2 (5 bases each). CDR1 is MNHEY, CDR2 SMNVEV, per germline (reference sequence). Trimming removed 4 bases at V and 4 bases at J, with 20 bases between. The CDR3 has 17 residues. The CDR3 bases are TGTGCCAGCAGTTCAAATTACGGGACCTACCGTTACAATGAGCAGTTCTTC. Translating gives CASSSNYGTYRYNEQFF.